The entry below gives a single T cell receptor (beta chain) sequence along with its context. Profiling relied on immunoSEQ multiplex PCR, and the TCRdb table lists in-frame clones only, not all of them. The repertoire holds approximately 140,000 clones, under 95% seen once, with 7.1% in the top ten. The CDR3 consists of 15 residues. Trimming took off 6 bases at V and 4 bases at J, with 18 bases between the two ends. Germline assignment: CDR1 MDHEN and CDR2 SYDVKM. This sample is part of a study of control samples from healthy donors and cancer patients. The source of this sequence is a man aged 18 to 30 in good health. The rearrangement joins TRBV28 to TRBJ1-1; the D gene is possibly TRBD1 (6 bases). Sequencing used blood. In nucleotides, the CDR3 is TGTGCCAGCAGACCTATAGGGGGGGGCGGCACTGAAGCTTTCTTT. It encodes CASRPIGGGGTEAFF.